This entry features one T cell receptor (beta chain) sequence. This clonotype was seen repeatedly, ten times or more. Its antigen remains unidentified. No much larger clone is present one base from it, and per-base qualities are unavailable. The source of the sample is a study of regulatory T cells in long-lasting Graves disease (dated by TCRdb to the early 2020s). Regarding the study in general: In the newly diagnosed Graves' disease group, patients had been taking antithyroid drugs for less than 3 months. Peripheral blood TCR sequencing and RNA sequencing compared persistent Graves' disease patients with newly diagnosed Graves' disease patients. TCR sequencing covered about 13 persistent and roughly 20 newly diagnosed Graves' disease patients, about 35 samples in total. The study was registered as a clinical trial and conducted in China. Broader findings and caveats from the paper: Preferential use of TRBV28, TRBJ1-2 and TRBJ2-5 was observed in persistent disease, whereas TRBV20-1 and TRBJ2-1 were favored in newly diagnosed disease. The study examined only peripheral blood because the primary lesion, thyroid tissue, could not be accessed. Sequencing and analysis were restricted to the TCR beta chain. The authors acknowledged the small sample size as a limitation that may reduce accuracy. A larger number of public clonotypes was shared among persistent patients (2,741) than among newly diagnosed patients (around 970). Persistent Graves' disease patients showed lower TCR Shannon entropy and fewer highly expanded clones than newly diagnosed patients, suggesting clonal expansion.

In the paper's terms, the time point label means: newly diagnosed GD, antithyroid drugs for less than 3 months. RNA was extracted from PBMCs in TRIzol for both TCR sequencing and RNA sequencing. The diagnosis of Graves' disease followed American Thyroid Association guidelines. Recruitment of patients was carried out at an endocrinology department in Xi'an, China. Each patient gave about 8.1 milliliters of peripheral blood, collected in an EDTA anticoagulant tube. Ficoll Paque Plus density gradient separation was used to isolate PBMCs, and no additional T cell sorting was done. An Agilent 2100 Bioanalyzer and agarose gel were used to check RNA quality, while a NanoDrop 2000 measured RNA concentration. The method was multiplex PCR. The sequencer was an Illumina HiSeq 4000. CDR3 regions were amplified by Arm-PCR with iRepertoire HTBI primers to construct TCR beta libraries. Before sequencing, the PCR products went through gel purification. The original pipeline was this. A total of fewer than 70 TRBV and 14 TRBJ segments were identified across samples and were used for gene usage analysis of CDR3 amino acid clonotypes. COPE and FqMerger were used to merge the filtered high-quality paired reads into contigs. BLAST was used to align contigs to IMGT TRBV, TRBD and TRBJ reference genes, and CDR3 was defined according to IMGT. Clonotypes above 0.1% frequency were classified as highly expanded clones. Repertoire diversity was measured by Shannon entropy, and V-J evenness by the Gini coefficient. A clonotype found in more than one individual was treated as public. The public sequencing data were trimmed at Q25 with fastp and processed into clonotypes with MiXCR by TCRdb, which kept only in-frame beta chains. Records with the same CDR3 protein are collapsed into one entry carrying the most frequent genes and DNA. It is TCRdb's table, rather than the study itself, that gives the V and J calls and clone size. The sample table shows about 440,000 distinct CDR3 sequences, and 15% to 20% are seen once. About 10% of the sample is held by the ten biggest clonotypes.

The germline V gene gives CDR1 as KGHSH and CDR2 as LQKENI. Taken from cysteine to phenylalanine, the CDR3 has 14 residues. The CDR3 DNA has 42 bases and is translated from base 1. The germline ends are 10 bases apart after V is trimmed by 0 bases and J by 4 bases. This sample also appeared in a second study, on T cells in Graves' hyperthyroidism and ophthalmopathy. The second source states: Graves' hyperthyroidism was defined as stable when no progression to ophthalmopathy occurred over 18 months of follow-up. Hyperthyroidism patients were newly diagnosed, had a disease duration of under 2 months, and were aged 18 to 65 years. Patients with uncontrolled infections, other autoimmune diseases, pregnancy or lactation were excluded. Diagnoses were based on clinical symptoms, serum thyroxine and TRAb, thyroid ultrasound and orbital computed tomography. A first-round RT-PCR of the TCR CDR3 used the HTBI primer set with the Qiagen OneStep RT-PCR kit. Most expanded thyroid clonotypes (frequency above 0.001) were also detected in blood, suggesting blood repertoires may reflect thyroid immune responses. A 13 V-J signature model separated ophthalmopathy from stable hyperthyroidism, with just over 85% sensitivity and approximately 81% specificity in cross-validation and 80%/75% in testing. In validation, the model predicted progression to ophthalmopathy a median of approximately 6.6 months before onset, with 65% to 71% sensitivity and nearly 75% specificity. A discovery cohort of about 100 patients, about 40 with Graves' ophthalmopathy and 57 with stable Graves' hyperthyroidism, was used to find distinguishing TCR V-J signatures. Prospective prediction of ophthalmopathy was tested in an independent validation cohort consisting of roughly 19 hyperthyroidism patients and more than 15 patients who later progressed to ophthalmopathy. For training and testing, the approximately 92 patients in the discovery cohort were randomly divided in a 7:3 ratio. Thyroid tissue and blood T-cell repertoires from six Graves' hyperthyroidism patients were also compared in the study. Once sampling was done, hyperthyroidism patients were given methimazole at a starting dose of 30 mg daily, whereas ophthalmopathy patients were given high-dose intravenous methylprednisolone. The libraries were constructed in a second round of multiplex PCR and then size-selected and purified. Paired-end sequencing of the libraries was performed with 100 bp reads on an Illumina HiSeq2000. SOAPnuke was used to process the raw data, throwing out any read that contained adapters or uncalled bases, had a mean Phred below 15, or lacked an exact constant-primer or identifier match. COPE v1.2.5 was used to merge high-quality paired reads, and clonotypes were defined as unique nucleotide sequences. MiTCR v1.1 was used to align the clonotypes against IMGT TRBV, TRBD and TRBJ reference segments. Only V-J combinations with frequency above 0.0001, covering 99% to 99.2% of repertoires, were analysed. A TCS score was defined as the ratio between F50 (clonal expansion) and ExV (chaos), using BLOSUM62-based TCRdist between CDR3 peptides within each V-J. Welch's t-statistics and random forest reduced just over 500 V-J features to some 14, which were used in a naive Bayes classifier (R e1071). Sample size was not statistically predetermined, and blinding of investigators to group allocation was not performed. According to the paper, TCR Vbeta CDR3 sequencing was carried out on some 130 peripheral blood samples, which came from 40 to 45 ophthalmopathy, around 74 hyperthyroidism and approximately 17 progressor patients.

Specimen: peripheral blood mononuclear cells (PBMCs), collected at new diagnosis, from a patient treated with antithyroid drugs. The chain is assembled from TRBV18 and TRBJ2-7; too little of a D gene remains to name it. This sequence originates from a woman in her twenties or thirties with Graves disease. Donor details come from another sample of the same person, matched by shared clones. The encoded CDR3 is CASSPPGKAYEQYF. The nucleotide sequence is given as TGTGCCAGCTCACCACCGGGCAAGGCATACGAGCAGTACTTC. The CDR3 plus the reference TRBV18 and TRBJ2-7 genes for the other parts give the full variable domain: NAGVMQNPRHLVRRRGQEARLRCSPMKGHSHVYWYRQLPEEGLKFMVYLQKENIIDESGMPKERFSAEFPKEGPSILRIQQVVRGDSAAYFCASSPPGKAYEQYFGPGTRLTVT.